Sequencing of this TCR beta chain was carried out in a study of long-term antiretroviral therapy in people with HIV (dated by TCRdb to between 2022 and 2023). About the study as a whole: The earliest samples were collected about a decade before the 2015 WHO recommendation for immediate ART, when ART was typically delayed until CD4 counts fell. The cohort contributed over 150 cryopreserved PBMC samples from 30 adults with confirmed HIV infection, collected serially over a mean of approximately six years (range 1-12). Of the approximately 28 participants with HIV, roughly twelve were female. This retrospective serial study examined whether starting ART and sustained HIV suppression were associated with changes in the composition and diversity of the TRB repertoire in peripheral blood. No cross-contamination during QIAcube processing was seen in test extractions of a monoclonal T-cell line run alongside 30 to 35 polyclonal samples.

V loses 1 base at its end and J loses 0 bases; junction bases beyond the gene matches: 2. The germline V gene yields MGHDK for CDR1 and SYGVNS for CDR2. Counted from cysteine to phenylalanine, this CDR3 has 15 amino acids. CDR3 DNA only is kept here, 45 bases in frame from base 1. Sequencing of the TRB variable region was done with the immunoSEQ hsTCRB v3.0 assay at survey level resolution. The targeted TRB sequencing depth was about 35,000-55,000 T-cell genomes per sample. An Illumina MiSeq with a v3 150-cycle kit was used to sequence the pooled TRB libraries. In the paper's pipeline: Repertoire analysis ran in R within a reproducible Nextflow workflow covering QC, data transformation and analysis. LymphoSeq2, an R package for exploring AIRR-Seq data, was used to implement the custom analyses. A handful of samples that produced fewer than 5000 total TRB sequences were removed, so some 190 HIV repertoires were analyzed. Among the roughly 190 retained HIV repertoires, about 57 were collected before ART initiation and around 130 after ART initiation. Repertoires were downsampled to 5000 TRB nucleotide sequences, with summary statistics averaged over 100 downsampling iterations. Only TRB sequences with CDR3 regions of at least seven amino acids were retained for analysis. Diversity was measured with a Shannon entropy-derived clonality score and the Gini coefficient. In the repertoire networks, any two of the top 5000 CDR3 amino acid sequences were connected whenever the two sequences differed by an edit distance of one. GLIPH2 predicted antigen specificity groups and MHC restriction for TRB CDR3 amino acid sequences. Known CMV, EBV, HIV or tissue antigen associations were flagged by matching CDR3 amino acid sequences against VDJdb and McPAS-TCR. Pre-ART, post-ART and control groups were compared with Wilcoxon signed-rank tests and Holm-Bonferroni correction. TCRdb holds this immuneACCESS table with in-frame rearrangements only. Some clones are missing; in checked studies, unresolved V genes explain under half, and the rest has no known cause. V and J calls and clone size are given by that table; D and trimming were obtained from the DNA. The sample table shows approximately 14,000 clones, and approximately 80% are seen once. The ten largest clones add up to over 10% of the sample.

Participants were included only if at least one PBMC sample before ART initiation and at least two post-ART samples were available. Every participant with HIV received treatment in the United States of America. Before DNA extraction, cryopreserved samples containing roughly 0.85-11 million PBMC were thawed and washed. At the time of the earliest PBMC sample, participants with HIV were aged between about 20 and 54 years. PBMC samples were contributed by each participant from 1-4 timepoints before ART initiation and 2-8 timepoints after ART initiation, with a median of 7 samples. Serial HIV viral load, CD4+ T-cell count, ART history and demographic data were obtained for every participant. Genomic DNA was extracted from unsorted PBMC with a Qiagen kit on a QIAcube, processed in batches of 12 samples. Study-wide findings and limitations: Expanded TRB clones identified before ART initiation dominated the repertoire across all time points, though the dominance fluctuated and decreased in many PLHIV after ART. Inferences about post-ART repertoire changes are limited because no data were available on ART adherence, viral resistance or therapy changes. Because cell numbers in pre-ART samples were limited, unsorted PBMC were profiled instead of sorted CD4+ and CD8+ T cells. Starting ART was linked to a significant rise in TRB diversity, yet even after long-term ART the diversity remained significantly lower than in transplant donor controls. The samples span the years 2004 to 2017, and the ART regimens used may be less effective than current regimens. CDR3 length ranges in HIV repertoires were narrower than in controls, and network structure suggested an antigen-experienced repertoire with only a slight naive shift after ART. Because PBMC availability was limited, only the TCR beta chain was sequenced, with no alpha chain pairing.

This clone is categorized as large (0.1 to 1%). Its specific antigen is unknown. No base quality information exists; no much larger clone differs at one position. The sequence came from a man in his forties or fifties with HIV. Specimen: unsorted PBMCs, collected 3.2 years before starting antiretroviral therapy. The chain employs TRBV25-1 and TRBJ1-1, with 7 bases in between that match TRBD1. The nucleotide sequence is given as TGTGCCAGCAGTGAATTCAGGGGGGTGAACACTGAAGCTTTCTTT. Protein translation: CASSEFRGVNTEAFF.